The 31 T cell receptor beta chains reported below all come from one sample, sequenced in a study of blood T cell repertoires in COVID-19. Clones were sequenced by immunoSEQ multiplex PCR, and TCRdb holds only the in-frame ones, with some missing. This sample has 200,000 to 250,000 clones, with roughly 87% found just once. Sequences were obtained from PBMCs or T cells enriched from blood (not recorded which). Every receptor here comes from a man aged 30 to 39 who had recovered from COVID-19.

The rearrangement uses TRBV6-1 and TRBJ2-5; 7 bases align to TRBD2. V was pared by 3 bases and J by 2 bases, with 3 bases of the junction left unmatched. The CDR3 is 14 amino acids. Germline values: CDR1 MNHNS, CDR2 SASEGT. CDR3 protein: CASSDGGTQETQYF. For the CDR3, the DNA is TGTGCCAGCAGTGACGGGGGGACTCAAGAGACCCAGTACTTC.

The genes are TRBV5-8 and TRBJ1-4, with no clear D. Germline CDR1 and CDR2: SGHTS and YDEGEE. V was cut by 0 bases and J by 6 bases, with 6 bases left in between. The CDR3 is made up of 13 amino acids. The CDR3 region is CASSLDSDEKLFF. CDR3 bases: TGTGCCAGCAGCTTGGATTCAGATGAAAAACTGTTTTTT.

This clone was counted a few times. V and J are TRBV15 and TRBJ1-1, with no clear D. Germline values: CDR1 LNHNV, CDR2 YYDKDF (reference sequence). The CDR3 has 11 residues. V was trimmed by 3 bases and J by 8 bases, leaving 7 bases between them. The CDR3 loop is CATSRTGEAFF. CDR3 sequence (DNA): TGTGCCACCAGCAGGACGGGAGAAGCTTTCTTT.

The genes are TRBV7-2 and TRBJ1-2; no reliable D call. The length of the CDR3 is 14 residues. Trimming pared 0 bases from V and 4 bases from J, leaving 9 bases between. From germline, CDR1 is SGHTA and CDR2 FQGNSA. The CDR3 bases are TGTGCCAGCAGCTTAGCGGCGGTCTCCTATGGCTACACCTTC. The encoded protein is CASSLAAVSYGYTF.

Here the CDR3 DNA reads TGTGCCAGCCTGGCCATATCAGCTAGCGGGGGGTACGAGCAGTACTTC. It codes for CASLAISASGGYEQYF. This sequence joins TRBV27 and TRBJ2-7; 11 nucleotides align to TRBD2. The CDR3 has 16 amino acids. The J segment lost 4 bases and the V segment lost 8 bases, leaving 13 bases of the junction unmatched. Germline V CDR1 and CDR2: MNHEY, SMNVEV (reference sequence).

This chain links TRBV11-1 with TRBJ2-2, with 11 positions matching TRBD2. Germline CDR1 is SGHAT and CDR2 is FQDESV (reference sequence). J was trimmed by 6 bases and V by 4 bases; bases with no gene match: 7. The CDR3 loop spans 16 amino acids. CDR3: CASSSLSGRASGELFF. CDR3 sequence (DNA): TGTGCCAGCAGCTCCCTTAGCGGGAGGGCCTCCGGGGAGCTGTTTTTT.

The CDR3 region has the DNA TGCAGCGTTAGACAGGGGCCCGATGGCTACACCTTC. Its protein is CSVRQGPDGYTF. The V call is TRBV29-1, the J call TRBJ1-2, with 8 bases fitting TRBD1. This CDR3 comprises 12 residues. Per the germline V gene, CDR1 is SQVTM and CDR2 is ANQGSEA. V was clipped by 5 bases and J by 6 bases; unmatched bases: 5.

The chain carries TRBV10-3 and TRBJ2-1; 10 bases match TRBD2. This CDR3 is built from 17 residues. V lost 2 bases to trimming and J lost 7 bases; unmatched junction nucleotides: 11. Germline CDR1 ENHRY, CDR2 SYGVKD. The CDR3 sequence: CAISEVMGAGGLNEQFF. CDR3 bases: TGTGCCATCAGTGAGGTTATGGGAGCGGGAGGGCTTAATGAGCAGTTCTTC.

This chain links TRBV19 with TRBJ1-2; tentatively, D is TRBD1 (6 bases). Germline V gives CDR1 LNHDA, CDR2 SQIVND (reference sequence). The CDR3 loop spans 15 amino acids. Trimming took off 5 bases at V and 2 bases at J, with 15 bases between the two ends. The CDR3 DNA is TGTGCCAGTAGTGTCCCCGGGACACCGAACTATGGCTACACCTTC. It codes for CASSVPGTPNYGYTF.

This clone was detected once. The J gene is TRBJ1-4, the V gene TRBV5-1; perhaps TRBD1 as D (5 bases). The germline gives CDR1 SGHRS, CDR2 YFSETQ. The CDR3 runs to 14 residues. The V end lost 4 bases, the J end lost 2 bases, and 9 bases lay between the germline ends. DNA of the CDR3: TGCGCCAGCAGCCCGGGGGGTACTAATGAAAAACTGTTTTTT. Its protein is CASSPGGTNEKLFF.

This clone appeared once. CDR3 DNA sequence: TGTGCCAGTAGTATATCTGGGACAGGGAATAATTCACCCCTCCACTTT. Translation gives CASSISGTGNNSPLHF. This chain uses TRBV19 with TRBJ1-6; 9 nucleotides match TRBD1. V lost 2 bases and J lost 5; bases outside the gene matches: 4. This CDR3 comprises 16 residues. Germline V gene sequence: CDR1 LNHDA, CDR2 SQIVND (reference sequence).

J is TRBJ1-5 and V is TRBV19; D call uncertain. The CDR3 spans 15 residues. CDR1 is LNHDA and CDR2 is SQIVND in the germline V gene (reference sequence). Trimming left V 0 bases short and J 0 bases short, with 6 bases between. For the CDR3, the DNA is TGTGCCAGTAGTATAGAAACAGATAGCAATCAGCCCCAGCATTTT. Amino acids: CASSIETDSNQPQHF.

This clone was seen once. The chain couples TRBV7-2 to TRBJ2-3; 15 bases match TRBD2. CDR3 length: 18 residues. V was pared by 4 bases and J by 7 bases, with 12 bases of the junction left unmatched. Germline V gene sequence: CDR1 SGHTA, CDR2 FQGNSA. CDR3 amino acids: CASSSYWTSGGAGNTQYF. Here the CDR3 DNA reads TGTGCCAGCAGCTCCTACTGGACTAGCGGGGGGGCCGGAAATACGCAGTATTTT.

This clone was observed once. The CDR3 nucleotides are TGTGCCAGTAGGCCCCGGGAACTCGAAAAACTGTTTTTT. The encoded protein is CASRPRELEKLFF. This chain connects TRBV19 to TRBJ1-4; D not certain. Between the trimmed V and J ends, which lost 6 bases and 8 bases, there was a span of 13 bases. Per germline, CDR1 LNHDA and CDR2 SQIVND (reference sequence). The CDR3 extends over 13 amino acids.

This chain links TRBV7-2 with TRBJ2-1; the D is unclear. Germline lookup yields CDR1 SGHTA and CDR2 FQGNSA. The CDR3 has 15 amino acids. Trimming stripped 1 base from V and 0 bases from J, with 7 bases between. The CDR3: CASSLDQNSYNEQFF. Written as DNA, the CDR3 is TGTGCCAGCAGCTTAGACCAGAACTCCTACAATGAGCAGTTCTTC.

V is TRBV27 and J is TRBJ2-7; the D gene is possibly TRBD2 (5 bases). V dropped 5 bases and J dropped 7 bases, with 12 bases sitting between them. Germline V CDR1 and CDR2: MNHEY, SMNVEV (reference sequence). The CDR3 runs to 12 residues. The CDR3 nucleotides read TGTGCCAGCAGTCCCTCGGGGTGGGAGCAGTACTTC. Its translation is CASSPSGWEQYF.

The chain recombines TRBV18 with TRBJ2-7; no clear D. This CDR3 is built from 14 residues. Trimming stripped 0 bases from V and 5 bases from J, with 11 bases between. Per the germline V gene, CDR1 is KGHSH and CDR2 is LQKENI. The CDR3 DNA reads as TGTGCCAGCTCACCACCACATGGAGAGGACGAGCAGTACTTC. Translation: CASSPPHGEDEQYF.

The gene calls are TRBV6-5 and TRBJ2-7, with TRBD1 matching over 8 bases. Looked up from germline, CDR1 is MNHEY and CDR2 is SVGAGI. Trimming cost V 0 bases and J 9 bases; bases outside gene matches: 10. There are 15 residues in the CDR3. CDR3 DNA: TGTGCCAGCAGTTACTCCGGGACAGGTAGTCTCGGGCAGTACTTC. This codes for CASSYSGTGSLGQYF.

CDR3: CASKRGQSNQPQHF. In DNA, the CDR3 is TGTGCCAGCAAAAGAGGACAGAGCAATCAGCCCCAGCATTTT. The chain is built from TRBV19 and TRBJ1-5; maybe TRBD1 (6 bases). The CDR3 length is 14 residues. Germline loops: CDR1 LNHDA, CDR2 SQIVND (reference sequence). The V gene lost 9 bases and the J gene lost 1 base, with 13 bases spanning the gap.

As DNA, the CDR3 is TGTGCCAGCTCAGGGGGGGCTAGCGGATACAATGAGCAGTTCTTC. Translated, it gives CASSGGASGYNEQFF. The chain carries TRBV18 and TRBJ2-1, with D tentatively TRBD2 (7 bases). Germline V CDR1 and CDR2: KGHSH, LQKENI. The CDR3 is made up of 15 amino acids. Trimming pared 5 bases from V and 4 bases from J, leaving 15 bases between.

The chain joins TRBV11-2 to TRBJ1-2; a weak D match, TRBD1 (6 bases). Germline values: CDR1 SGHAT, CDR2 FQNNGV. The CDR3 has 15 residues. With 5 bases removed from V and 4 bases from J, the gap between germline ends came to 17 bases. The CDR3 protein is CASSKTTGLSYGYTF. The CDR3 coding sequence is TGTGCCAGCAGCAAAACTACAGGGTTGAGCTATGGCTACACCTTC.

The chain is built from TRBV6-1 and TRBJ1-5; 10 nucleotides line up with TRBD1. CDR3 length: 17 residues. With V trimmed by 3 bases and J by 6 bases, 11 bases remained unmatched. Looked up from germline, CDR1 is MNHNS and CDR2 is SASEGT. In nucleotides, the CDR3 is TGTGCCAGCAGTGATAAGCCGGGGGGACAGGGGAGTCAGCCCCAGCATTTT. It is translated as CASSDKPGGQGSQPQHF.

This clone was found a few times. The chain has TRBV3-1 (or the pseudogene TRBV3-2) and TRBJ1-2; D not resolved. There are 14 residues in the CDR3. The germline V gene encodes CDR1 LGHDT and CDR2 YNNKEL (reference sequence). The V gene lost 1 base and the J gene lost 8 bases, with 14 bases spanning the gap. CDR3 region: CASSQVSGDRGYTF. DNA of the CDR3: TGTGCCAGCAGCCAAGTATCTGGAGACCGAGGCTACACCTTC.

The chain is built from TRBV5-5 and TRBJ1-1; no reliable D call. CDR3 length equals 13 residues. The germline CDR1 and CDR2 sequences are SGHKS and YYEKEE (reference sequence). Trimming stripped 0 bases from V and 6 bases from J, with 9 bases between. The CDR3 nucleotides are TGTGCCAGCAGCTTGGGAGTAACGCCTGAAGCTTTCTTT. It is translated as CASSLGVTPEAFF.

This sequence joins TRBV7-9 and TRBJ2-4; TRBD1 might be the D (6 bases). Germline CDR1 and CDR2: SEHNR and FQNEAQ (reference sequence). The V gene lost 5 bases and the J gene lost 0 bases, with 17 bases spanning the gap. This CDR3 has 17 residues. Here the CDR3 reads CASSRPNRVEAKNIQYF. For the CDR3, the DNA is TGTGCCAGCAGCCGACCCAACAGGGTGGAAGCCAAAAACATTCAGTACTTC.

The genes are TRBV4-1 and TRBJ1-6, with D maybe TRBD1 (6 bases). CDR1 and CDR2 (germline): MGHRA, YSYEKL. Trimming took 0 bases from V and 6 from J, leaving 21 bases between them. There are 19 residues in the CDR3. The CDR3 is CASSQDKGRGGAGNSPLHF. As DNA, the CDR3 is TGCGCCAGCAGCCAAGATAAGGGTCGGGGGGGCGCGGGTAATTCACCCCTCCACTTT.

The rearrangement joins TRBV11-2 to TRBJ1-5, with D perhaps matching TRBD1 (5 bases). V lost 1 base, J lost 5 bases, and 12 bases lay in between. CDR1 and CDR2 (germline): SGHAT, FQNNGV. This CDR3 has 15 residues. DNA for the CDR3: TGTGCCAGCAGCTTAGGTTTATGGGGGGATCAGCCCCAGCATTTT. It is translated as CASSLGLWGDQPQHF.

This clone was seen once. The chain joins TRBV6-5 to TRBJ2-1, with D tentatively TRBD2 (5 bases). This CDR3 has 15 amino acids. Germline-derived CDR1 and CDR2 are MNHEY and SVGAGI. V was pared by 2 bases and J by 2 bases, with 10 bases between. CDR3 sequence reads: CASSYASGAYNEQFF. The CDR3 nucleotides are TGTGCCAGCAGTTACGCCAGCGGAGCCTACAATGAGCAGTTCTTC.

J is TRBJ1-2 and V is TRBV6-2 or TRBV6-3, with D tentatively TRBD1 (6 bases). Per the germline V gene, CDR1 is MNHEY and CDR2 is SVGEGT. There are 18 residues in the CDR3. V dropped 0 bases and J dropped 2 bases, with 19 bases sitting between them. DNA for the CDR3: TGTGCCAGCAGTTACTCTTTAACCCGGACAGATAACAACTATGGCTACACCTTC. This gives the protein CASSYSLTRTDNNYGYTF.

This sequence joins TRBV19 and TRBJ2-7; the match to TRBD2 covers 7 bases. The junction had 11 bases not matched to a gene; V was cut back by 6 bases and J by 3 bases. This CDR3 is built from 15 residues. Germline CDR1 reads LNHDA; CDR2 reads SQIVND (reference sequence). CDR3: CASSPAGTTYYEQYF. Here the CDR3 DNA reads TGTGCCAGTAGCCCTGCCGGGACTACTTACTACGAGCAGTACTTC.

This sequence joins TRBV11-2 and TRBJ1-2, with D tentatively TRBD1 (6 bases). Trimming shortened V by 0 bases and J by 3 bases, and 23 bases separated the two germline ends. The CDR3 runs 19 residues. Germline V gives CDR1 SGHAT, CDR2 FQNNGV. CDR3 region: CASSLDPRGAPGIYYGYTF. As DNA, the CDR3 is TGTGCCAGCAGCTTAGATCCCCGGGGGGCGCCCGGGATTTACTATGGCTACACCTTC.